What follows describes a single T cell receptor (beta chain). Germline V CDR1 and CDR2: SGHNT, YYREEE (reference sequence). V was clipped by 4 bases and J by 4 bases; unmatched bases: 9. This CDR3 spans 15 amino acids. Clones were sequenced by immunoSEQ multiplex PCR, and TCRdb holds only the in-frame ones, with some missing. The data contain about 40,000 clones, more than 90% of them singletons. These data are taken from a study of T cell changes during pregnancy in multiple sclerosis. The chain is built from TRBV5-4 and TRBJ1-2, with 8 nucleotides matching TRBD1. This TCR was recovered from a female donor with multiple sclerosis, enrolled in a pregnancy study. This specimen was peripheral blood, taken before pregnancy. CDR3 in amino acids: CASSPQTGAIYGYTF. CDR3 bases: TGTGCCAGCAGCCCACAGACAGGGGCGATCTATGGCTACACCTTC. The full variable domain, its missing parts supplied by reference TRBV5-4 and TRBJ1-2, is ETGVTQSPTHLIKTRGQQVTLRCSSQSGHNTVSWYQQALGQGPQFIFQYYREEENGRGNFPPRFSGLQFPNYSSELNVNALELDDSALYLCASSPQTGAIYGYTFGSGTRLTVV.